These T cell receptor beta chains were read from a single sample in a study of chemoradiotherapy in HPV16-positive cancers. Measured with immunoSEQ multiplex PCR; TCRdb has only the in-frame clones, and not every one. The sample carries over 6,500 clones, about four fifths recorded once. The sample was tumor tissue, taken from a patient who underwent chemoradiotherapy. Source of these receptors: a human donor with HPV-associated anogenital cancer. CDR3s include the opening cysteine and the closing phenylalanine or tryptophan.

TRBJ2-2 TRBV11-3 CASSHGQDITGELFF
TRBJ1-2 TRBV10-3 CAISGTVYGYTF
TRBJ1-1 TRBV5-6 CASSEGRRTEAFF
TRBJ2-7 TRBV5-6 CASSLKAGGGHEQYF
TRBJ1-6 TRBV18 CASSSKSSYNSPLHF
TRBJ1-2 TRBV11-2 CASSRDSLGIEAYGYTF
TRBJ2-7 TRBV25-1 CASSEYRGRGDEQYF
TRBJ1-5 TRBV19 CASNPAGKNQPQHF
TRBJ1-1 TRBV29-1 CSVGRRNLGWAFF
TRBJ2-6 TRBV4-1 CASSARRVLTF
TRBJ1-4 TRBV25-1 CASSEPINEKLFF
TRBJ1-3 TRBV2 CASSAYADSGNTIYF
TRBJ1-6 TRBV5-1 CASSVDSGYSPLHF
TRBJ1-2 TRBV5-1 CASSLAEGGAIRGGYTF
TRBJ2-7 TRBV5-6 CASSFGTDAYEQYF
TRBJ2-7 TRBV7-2 CASSFGTGGLEQYF
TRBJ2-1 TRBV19 CASSIGLAGVNEQFF
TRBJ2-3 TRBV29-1 CSVGLDTDTQYF
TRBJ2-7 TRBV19 CASSSPRDRGSYEQYF
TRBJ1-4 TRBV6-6 CASKTGGANEKLFF
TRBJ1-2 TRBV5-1 CASSFVADLAGYTF
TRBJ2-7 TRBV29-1 CSVVRDRVKGEQYF
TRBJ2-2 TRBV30 CAWSPWKPLGLAGEETGELFF
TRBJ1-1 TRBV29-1 CSMRDRDINTEAFF